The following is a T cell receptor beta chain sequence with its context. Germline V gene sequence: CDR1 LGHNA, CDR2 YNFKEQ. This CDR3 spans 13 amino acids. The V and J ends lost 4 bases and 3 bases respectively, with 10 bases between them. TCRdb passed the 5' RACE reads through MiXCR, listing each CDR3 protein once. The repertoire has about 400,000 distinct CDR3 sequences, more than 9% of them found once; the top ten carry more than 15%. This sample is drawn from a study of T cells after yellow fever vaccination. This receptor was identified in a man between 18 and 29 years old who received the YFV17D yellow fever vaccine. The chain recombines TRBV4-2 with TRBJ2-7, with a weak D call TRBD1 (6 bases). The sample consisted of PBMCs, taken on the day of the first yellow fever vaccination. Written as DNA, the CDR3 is TGTGCCAGCAGCCCCCGGGACATCTACGAGCAGTACTTC. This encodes CASSPRDIYEQYF.